The rows below give T cell receptor beta chains drawn from one sample of a study of patients and donors after allogeneic stem cell transplantation. TCRdb reanalysed the RT-PCR reads using MiXCR and keeps one entry per CDR3 protein. Of fewer than 500,000 distinct CDR3 sequences detected, roughly 16% appear once; the ten largest clones hold 7% to 7.5%. The source material was blood, either unsorted or a sorted T cell fraction (not recorded which). These receptors came from a human donor who was either an allogeneic HSCT recipient or a stem cell or donor lymphocyte infusion donor (not recorded which). It is not recorded whose cells these are; they may come from a transplant donor. The CDR3 runs from the conserved cysteine through the conserved F or W. Fields, in order: clone size, J gene, CDR3 length, V gene, D gene, CDR3 DNA, CDR3 protein. The D gene is left open where the match is weak. Clone size is shown for a subset of rows, as once, few, many or a class of expanded clone.

clone size: few; J gene: TRBJ2-1; CDR3 length: 15; V gene: TRBV6-1; D gene: TRBD2; CDR3 DNA: TGTGCCAGCAGAGCTACTAGCGGGGGATACAATGAGCAGTTCTTC; CDR3 protein: CASRATSGGYNEQFF
clone size: NA; J gene: TRBJ1-4; CDR3 length: 14; V gene: TRBV6-1; D gene: TRBD1; CDR3 DNA: TGTGCCAGCAGCCCGACAGGGGCGACGGAAAAACTGTTTTTT; CDR3 protein: CASSPTGATEKLFF
clone size: NA; J gene: TRBJ2-1; CDR3 length: 14; V gene: TRBV7-9; D gene: NA; CDR3 DNA: TGTGCCAGCGTCTTGGCGGGGCGCTACAATGAGCAGTTCTTC; CDR3 protein: CASVLAGRYNEQFF
clone size: few; J gene: TRBJ1-1; CDR3 length: 15; V gene: TRBV28; D gene: TRBD1; CDR3 DNA: TGTGCCAGCAGGGGGACAGGAGGGGGTAACACTGAAGCTTTCTTT; CDR3 protein: CASRGTGGGNTEAFF
clone size: few; J gene: TRBJ2-5; CDR3 length: 13; V gene: TRBV6-2/TRBV6-3; D gene: NA; CDR3 DNA: TGTGCCAGCAGTAAACACCAGCAAGAGACCCAGTACTTC; CDR3 protein: CASSKHQQETQYF
clone size: NA; J gene: TRBJ1-5; CDR3 length: 14; V gene: TRBV7-9; D gene: NA; CDR3 DNA: TGTGCCAGCAGCCACAAACAAGTCAATCAGCCCCAGCATTTT; CDR3 protein: CASSHKQVNQPQHF
clone size: few; J gene: TRBJ1-5; CDR3 length: 15; V gene: TRBV6-1; D gene: TRBD1; CDR3 DNA: TGTGCCAGCAGTCTGACAGGGGCCCGCAATCAGCCCCAGCATTTT; CDR3 protein: CASSLTGARNQPQHF
clone size: few; J gene: TRBJ2-3; CDR3 length: 15; V gene: TRBV11-2; D gene: NA; CDR3 DNA: TGTGCCAGCAGCTTAGGGTTTGGGGGCACAGATACGCAGTATTTT; CDR3 protein: CASSLGFGGTDTQYF
clone size: NA; J gene: TRBJ2-2; CDR3 length: 16; V gene: TRBV6-5; D gene: TRBD1; CDR3 DNA: TGTGCCAGCAGTTCCTCCGACAGGGGAAACACCGGGGAGCTGTTTTTT; CDR3 protein: CASSSSDRGNTGELFF
clone size: NA; J gene: TRBJ2-1; CDR3 length: 16; V gene: TRBV6-1; D gene: TRBD2; CDR3 DNA: TGTGCCAGCACCGCGGGACTAGCGTTTCCCTACAATGAGCAGTTCTTC; CDR3 protein: CASTAGLAFPYNEQFF
clone size: NA; J gene: TRBJ2-6; CDR3 length: 14; V gene: TRBV7-2; D gene: NA; CDR3 DNA: TGTGCCAGCAGAATACTCTCTGGGGCCAACGTCCTGACTTTC; CDR3 protein: CASRILSGANVLTF
clone size: NA; J gene: TRBJ2-5; CDR3 length: 17; V gene: TRBV12-3/TRBV12-4; D gene: TRBD2; CDR3 DNA: TGTGCCAGCAGTTTATCAAGCGGGGGGAGGGAGGACGAGACCCAGTACTTC; CDR3 protein: CASSLSSGGREDETQYF
clone size: few; J gene: TRBJ2-5; CDR3 length: 14; V gene: TRBV12-3/TRBV12-4; D gene: NA; CDR3 DNA: TGTGCCAGCAGTTCAAGGGCCTTTCAAGAGACCCAGTACTTC; CDR3 protein: CASSSRAFQETQYF
clone size: NA; J gene: TRBJ1-5; CDR3 length: 14; V gene: TRBV18; D gene: NA; CDR3 DNA: TGTGCCAGCTCGGAAGGCGGGGGGAGGCAGCCCCAGCATTTT; CDR3 protein: CASSEGGGRQPQHF
clone size: NA; J gene: TRBJ2-7; CDR3 length: 13; V gene: TRBV7-2; D gene: NA; CDR3 DNA: TGTGCCAGCGCGACCGACAGTACCTACGAGCAGTACTTC; CDR3 protein: CASATDSTYEQYF
clone size: NA; J gene: TRBJ1-4; CDR3 length: 15; V gene: TRBV4-2; D gene: TRBD1; CDR3 DNA: TGTGCCAGCAGCCAAGAGGGACAGGGGGGTGAAAAACTGTTTTTT; CDR3 protein: CASSQEGQGGEKLFF
clone size: few; J gene: TRBJ2-7; CDR3 length: 16; V gene: TRBV9; D gene: TRBD1; CDR3 DNA: TGTGCCAGCAGCCAGACAAGGGACAGGGACGCCTACGAGCAGTACTTC; CDR3 protein: CASSQTRDRDAYEQYF
clone size: few; J gene: TRBJ2-2; CDR3 length: 15; V gene: TRBV20-1; D gene: TRBD1; CDR3 DNA: TGCAGTGCTAGAGGACAGGGGCGGGCCACCGGGGAGCTGTTTTTT; CDR3 protein: CSARGQGRATGELFF
clone size: few; J gene: TRBJ1-1; CDR3 length: 14; V gene: TRBV10-3; D gene: TRBD1; CDR3 DNA: TGTGCCATAAGCTCCGGGACAGGGGGCACTGAAGCTTTCTTT; CDR3 protein: CAISSGTGGTEAFF
clone size: NA; J gene: TRBJ2-7; CDR3 length: 15; V gene: TRBV4-3; D gene: NA; CDR3 DNA: TGCGCCAGCAGCCAAGATAGGGGACGAACGGACGAGCAGTACTTC; CDR3 protein: CASSQDRGRTDEQYF
clone size: NA; J gene: TRBJ1-1; CDR3 length: 14; V gene: TRBV30; D gene: TRBD1; CDR3 DNA: TGTGCCTGGGTTGCTGTGGACAGGGTCACTGAAGCTTTCTTT; CDR3 protein: CAWVAVDRVTEAFF
clone size: many; J gene: TRBJ2-1; CDR3 length: 14; V gene: TRBV11-2; D gene: NA; CDR3 DNA: TGTGCCAGCAGCTCCGGGACGGGTAACAATGAGCAGTTCTTC; CDR3 protein: CASSSGTGNNEQFF
clone size: NA; J gene: TRBJ2-1; CDR3 length: 13; V gene: TRBV7-6; D gene: NA; CDR3 DNA: TGTGCCAGCAGCACCGGACCAGCTAATGAGCAGTTCTTC; CDR3 protein: CASSTGPANEQFF
clone size: many; J gene: TRBJ2-2; CDR3 length: 13; V gene: TRBV24-1; D gene: NA; CDR3 DNA: TGTGCCACCAGTGATTTACACACCGGGGAGCTGTTTTTT; CDR3 protein: CATSDLHTGELFF
clone size: NA; J gene: TRBJ2-1; CDR3 length: 14; V gene: TRBV5-1; D gene: NA; CDR3 DNA: TGCGCCAGCAGCTTGGTTGAAAATAGGAATGAGCAGTTCTTC; CDR3 protein: CASSLVENRNEQFF
clone size: NA; J gene: TRBJ2-3; CDR3 length: 11; V gene: TRBV20-1; D gene: NA; CDR3 DNA: TGCAGTGCTAGTGGGGAGGATACGCAGTATTTT; CDR3 protein: CSASGEDTQYF
clone size: NA; J gene: TRBJ2-1; CDR3 length: 15; V gene: TRBV4-3; D gene: NA; CDR3 DNA: TGCGCCAGCAGCCAAGATGGGTCGAGGTACAATGAGCAGTTCTTC; CDR3 protein: CASSQDGSRYNEQFF
clone size: few; J gene: TRBJ2-7; CDR3 length: 15; V gene: TRBV3-1; D gene: TRBD2; CDR3 DNA: TGTGCCAGCAGCCAAGATGAGGGACTAGCGAGAGAGCAGTACTTC; CDR3 protein: CASSQDEGLAREQYF
clone size: many; J gene: TRBJ2-3; CDR3 length: 15; V gene: TRBV12-3/TRBV12-4; D gene: TRBD2; CDR3 DNA: TGTGCCAGCAGTCCCGACCGCGGGAGGCCAGATACGCAGTATTTT; CDR3 protein: CASSPDRGRPDTQYF
clone size: NA; J gene: TRBJ2-1; CDR3 length: 15; V gene: TRBV29-1; D gene: TRBD2; CDR3 DNA: TGCAGCGTTGGTATAGCGGGAGGCTCCTACAATGAGCAGTTCTTC; CDR3 protein: CSVGIAGGSYNEQFF
clone size: NA; J gene: TRBJ2-2; CDR3 length: 14; V gene: TRBV12-3/TRBV12-4; D gene: NA; CDR3 DNA: TGTGCCAGCAGTTTAATCGCTCCGGCTGCGGAGCTGTTTTTT; CDR3 protein: CASSLIAPAAELFF
clone size: few; J gene: TRBJ2-6; CDR3 length: 15; V gene: TRBV7-2; D gene: NA; CDR3 DNA: TGTGCCAGCAGCTCGAAAGGGTCTGGGGCCAACGTCCTGACTTTC; CDR3 protein: CASSSKGSGANVLTF
clone size: few; J gene: TRBJ2-7; CDR3 length: 16; V gene: TRBV4-2; D gene: NA; CDR3 DNA: TGTGCCAGCAGCCCACCAACAGGGCCGACAGCCTACGAGCAGTACTTC; CDR3 protein: CASSPPTGPTAYEQYF
clone size: NA; J gene: TRBJ1-3; CDR3 length: 15; V gene: TRBV9; D gene: NA; CDR3 DNA: TGTGCCAGCAGCTCGACTGCGAGCTCTGGAAACACCATATATTTT; CDR3 protein: CASSSTASSGNTIYF
clone size: many; J gene: TRBJ2-5; CDR3 length: 11; V gene: TRBV5-1; D gene: NA; CDR3 DNA: TGCGCCAGCAGGGACCAAGAGACCCAGTACTTC; CDR3 protein: CASRDQETQYF
clone size: NA; J gene: TRBJ1-5; CDR3 length: 13; V gene: TRBV20-1; D gene: TRBD1; CDR3 DNA: TGCAGTGCTAAACAGGGGAGCAATCAGCCCCAGCATTTT; CDR3 protein: CSAKQGSNQPQHF
clone size: few; J gene: TRBJ1-3; CDR3 length: 15; V gene: TRBV12-3/TRBV12-4; D gene: NA; CDR3 DNA: TGTGCCAGCAGTGCAGGGGACACTCCTGGAAACACCATATATTTT; CDR3 protein: CASSAGDTPGNTIYF
clone size: NA; J gene: TRBJ1-6; CDR3 length: 13; V gene: TRBV12-3/TRBV12-4; D gene: NA; CDR3 DNA: TGTGCCAGCAACCAGGGTAATGATTCACCCCTCCACTTT; CDR3 protein: CASNQGNDSPLHF
clone size: NA; J gene: TRBJ1-1; CDR3 length: 14; V gene: TRBV5-1; D gene: NA; CDR3 DNA: TGCGCCAGCAGCCCCCGGGGACAGAACACTGAAGCTTTCTTT; CDR3 protein: CASSPRGQNTEAFF
clone size: NA; J gene: TRBJ2-7; CDR3 length: 15; V gene: TRBV15; D gene: NA; CDR3 DNA: TGTGCCACCAGCAGAGAACGTAGGGCCTTCCACGAGCAGTACTTC; CDR3 protein: CATSRERRAFHEQYF
clone size: many; J gene: TRBJ2-7; CDR3 length: 15; V gene: TRBV12-3/TRBV12-4; D gene: NA; CDR3 DNA: TGTGCCAGCAGTTTAGGTGGCAGGGCGCCCTACGAGCAGTACTTC; CDR3 protein: CASSLGGRAPYEQYF
clone size: few; J gene: TRBJ1-5; CDR3 length: 15; V gene: TRBV6-2/TRBV6-3; D gene: NA; CDR3 DNA: TGTGCCAGCCCCTGGGAGACTTTTAGCAATCAGCCCCAGCATTTT; CDR3 protein: CASPWETFSNQPQHF
clone size: NA; J gene: TRBJ2-5; CDR3 length: 14; V gene: TRBV6-2/TRBV6-3; D gene: NA; CDR3 DNA: TGTGCCAGCACCAAGAGGGGGGAAGGTGAGACCCAGTACTTC; CDR3 protein: CASTKRGEGETQYF
clone size: NA; J gene: TRBJ1-2; CDR3 length: 15; V gene: TRBV6-5; D gene: NA; CDR3 DNA: TGTGCCAGCAGTTACTTAGGGGCCTCTAACTATGGCTACACCTTC; CDR3 protein: CASSYLGASNYGYTF
clone size: few; J gene: TRBJ2-2; CDR3 length: 17; V gene: TRBV19; D gene: TRBD1; CDR3 DNA: TGTGCCAGTCAGTCCGGGACAGGGGGTCCGAACACCGGGGAGCTGTTTTTT; CDR3 protein: CASQSGTGGPNTGELFF
clone size: NA; J gene: TRBJ1-6; CDR3 length: 12; V gene: TRBV19; D gene: NA; CDR3 DNA: TGTGCCAGTACAGGCACCAATTCACCCCTCCACTTT; CDR3 protein: CASTGTNSPLHF
clone size: NA; J gene: TRBJ2-1; CDR3 length: 15; V gene: TRBV12-3/TRBV12-4; D gene: TRBD2; CDR3 DNA: TGTGCCAGCAGACCTGGACTAGCGGCGACACCCGAGCAGTTCTTC; CDR3 protein: CASRPGLAATPEQFF
clone size: few; J gene: TRBJ2-7; CDR3 length: 14; V gene: TRBV15; D gene: TRBD1; CDR3 DNA: TGTGCCACCAGCAGAACGGCGACAGGGAACGAGCAGTACTTC; CDR3 protein: CATSRTATGNEQYF
clone size: many; J gene: TRBJ2-1; CDR3 length: 15; V gene: TRBV5-1; D gene: TRBD1; CDR3 DNA: TGCGCCAGCAGCTTTGAGGGGGCCCGGTACAATGAGCAGTTCTTC; CDR3 protein: CASSFEGARYNEQFF